These 4 T cell receptor beta chains were sequenced from one sample in a study of post-analysis software for immune sequencing data. Findings and limits, study-wide: The study found TRBV5-6, TRBV5-1 and TRBV20-1 among roughly 5 TRBV segments more frequent in patients than controls.

What these receptors recognize is not known. cDNA libraries for TCR beta contained unique molecular identifiers. One entry per CDR3 protein results from TCRdb running MiXCR on the PCR reads. Here the sample spans hundreds of thousands of distinct CDR3 sequences, 55% to 60% being singletons. The source material was blood. The receptors stem from a girl aged 2-10 years with multiple sclerosis.

V gene TRBV6-5 combines with J gene TRBJ2-7, with 7 bases lining up with TRBD1. CDR1 MNHEY and CDR2 SVGAGI come from the germline V gene. V was pared by 0 bases and J by 3 bases, with 5 bases of the junction left unmatched. The CDR3 length is 15 residues. The CDR3 spells CASSYSRDSSYEQYF. CDR3 bases: TGTGCCAGCAGTTACTCTAGGGACAGCAGCTACGAGCAGTACTTC.

The chain uses TRBV7-2 and TRBJ2-5; D is possibly TRBD1 (6 bases). The CDR3 is 13 residues long. The V gene lost 5 bases and the J gene lost 5 bases, with 12 bases spanning the gap. Germline V gives CDR1 SGHTA, CDR2 FQGNSA. Here the CDR3 reads CASSGGQWETQYF. The CDR3 DNA is TGTGCCAGCAGCGGCGGACAGTGGGAGACCCAGTACTTC.

About this clonotype: The junction differs from germline at one of its ends, possibly a read error. V gene TRBV2 combines with J gene TRBJ2-3; 7 positions match TRBD2. Germline values: CDR1 SNHLY, CDR2 FYNNEI. The CDR3 contains 15 residues. The CDR3 sequence is CASSVFERGTDAQYF. The CDR3 DNA is TGTGCCAGCAGTGTCTTCGAGCGGGGCACAGATGCGCAGTATTTT.

Turning to this clonotype: One junction end disagrees with the germline gene, perhaps due to a read error. V and J are TRBV19 and TRBJ2-1; a weak D match, TRBD2 (6 bases). There are 16 residues in the CDR3. Germline loops: CDR1 LNHDA, CDR2 SQIVND (reference sequence). CDR3 DNA sequence: TGTGCCAGTAGTGCCCGGGCTAGCGAGACCTACGATGAGCAGTTCTTC. This sequence encodes CASSARASETYDEQFF.